A selection of T cell receptor beta chains follows, all from one sample in a study of cytomegalovirus exposure and HLA in healthy donors. Assay: immunoSEQ multiplex PCR; the TCRdb copy retains only in-frame clones and omits some. The sample consists of approximately 150,000 clones, more than 65% of them appearing once. The sequenced sample consisted of PBMCs. The receptors were sampled from a man aged 50 to 60 in good health and CMV-seropositive. The CDR3 runs from the conserved cysteine through the conserved F or W. Clone size is not always given. Where it is, it says once, few, many or a class for expanded clones.

V | size | CDR3
TRBV6-4 | - | CASSSPHHRVRNSPLHF
TRBV27 | once | CASRSPGQGNTEAFF
TRBV4-1 | - | CASSQGLNRGITDTQYF
TRBV7-9 | - | CASSSVRGRSGNTIYF
TRBV9 | - | CAGSVNPATAGNTIYF
TRBV27 | - | CASSYHPGLAGDKQYF
TRBV7-2 | - | CASSADSSLNIQYF
TRBV7-2 | - | CASSLGAVGTSSANQYF
TRBV5-5 | - | CASSLETGAGGYEQYF
TRBV12-2 | - | CASRFGQRLETQYF
TRBV15 | - | CATSRDGLERGGGELFF
TRBV5-1 | - | CASSFGQGRYGYTF
TRBV7-2 | - | CASSLAKGSNQPQHF
TRBV30 | few | CAWSTTGDNQPQHF
TRBV6-1 | - | CATWGPARKNYEQYF
TRBV7-9 | - | CASSLEWGRSSYNEQFF
TRBV18 | - | CASSAARGWNTEAFF
TRBV19 | - | CASSRETGVGTEAFF
TRBV6-5 | - | CASSYSGFGAYEQYF
TRBV6-1 | - | CASSEQDTTEAFF